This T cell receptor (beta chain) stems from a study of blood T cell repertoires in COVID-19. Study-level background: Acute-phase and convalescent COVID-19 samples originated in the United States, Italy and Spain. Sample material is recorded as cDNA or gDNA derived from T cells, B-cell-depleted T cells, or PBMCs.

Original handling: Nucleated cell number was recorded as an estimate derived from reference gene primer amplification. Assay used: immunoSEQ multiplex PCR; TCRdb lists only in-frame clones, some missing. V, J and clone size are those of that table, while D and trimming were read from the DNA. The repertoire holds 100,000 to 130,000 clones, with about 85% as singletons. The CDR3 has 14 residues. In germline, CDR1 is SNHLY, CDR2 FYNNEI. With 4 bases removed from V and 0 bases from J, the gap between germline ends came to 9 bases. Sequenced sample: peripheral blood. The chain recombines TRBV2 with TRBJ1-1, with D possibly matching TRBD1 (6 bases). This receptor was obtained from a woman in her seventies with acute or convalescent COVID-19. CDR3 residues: CASSVGGLNTEAFF. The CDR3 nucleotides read TGTGCCAGCAGTGTCGGGGGGCTGAACACTGAAGCTTTCTTT. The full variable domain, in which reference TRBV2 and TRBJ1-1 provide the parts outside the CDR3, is EPEVTQTPSHQVTQMGQEVILRCVPISNHLYFYWYRQILGQKVEFLVSFYNNEISEKSEIFDDQFSVERPDGSNFTLKIRSTKLEDSAMYFCASSVGGLNTEAFFGQGTRLTVV.